The 6 T cell receptor beta chains below all came from one sample that was sequenced in a study of cytomegalovirus exposure and HLA in healthy donors. PCR involved 60 Vbeta and 13 Jbeta primers. Profiling relied on immunoSEQ multiplex PCR, and the TCRdb table lists in-frame clones only, not all of them. There are about 130,000 clones in the sample; 73% occur only once, and less than 5% lies in the top ten. Sequencing input: PBMCs. The receptors shown here come from a man between 60 and 75 years old in good health and CMV-seropositive.

The V gene is TRBV29-1, the J gene TRBJ2-3; TRBD1 is a possible D gene (5 bases). The CDR3 loop spans 11 amino acids. Per germline, CDR1 SQVTM and CDR2 ANQGSEA. Trimming stripped 6 bases from V and 1 base from J, with 5 bases between. DNA for the CDR3: TGCAGCGTAGGGGGCACAGATACGCAGTATTTT. This encodes CSVGGTDTQYF.

This sequence joins TRBV10-3 and TRBJ2-5; tentatively, D is TRBD2 (6 bases). V lost 4 bases and J lost 5, with 14 bases in between. This CDR3 is 14 amino acids long. Germline V CDR1 and CDR2: ENHRY, SYGVKD. The DNA of the CDR3 is TGTGCCATCAGTGGAACGGGGGTGGGCGAGACCCAGTACTTC. Its translation is CAISGTGVGETQYF.

The chain has TRBV5-1 and TRBJ2-5, with D perhaps matching TRBD1 (5 bases). Trimming removed 2 bases at V and 5 bases at J, with 13 bases between. The germline V gene has CDR1 SGHRS and CDR2 YFSETQ. CDR3 length equals 14 residues. This CDR3 is CASSLAQGDETQYF. CDR3 DNA sequence: TGCGCCAGCAGCTTAGCCCAGGGCGACGAGACCCAGTACTTC. The entire variable domain, with the rest obtained from reference TRBV5-1 and TRBJ2-5, is as follows: KAGVTQTPRYLIKTRGQQVTLSCSPISGHRSVSWYQQTPGQGLQFLFEYFSETQRNKGNFPGRFSGRQFSNSRSEMNVSTLELGDSALYLCASSLAQGDETQYFGPGTRLLVL.

This clone was counted between two and nine times. V gene TRBV5-1 combines with J gene TRBJ2-7, with 7 bases lining up with TRBD1. The CDR3 has 15 residues. V dropped 0 bases and J dropped 0; count of bases not matched to a gene: 3. Germline loops: CDR1 SGHRS, CDR2 YFSETQ. The CDR3 region is CASSLGQGPSYEQYF. The DNA for the CDR3 is TGCGCCAGCAGCTTGGGACAGGGACCCTCCTACGAGCAGTACTTC.

The chain joins TRBV18 to TRBJ2-7; possible D gene TRBD1, 6 bases. CDR3 length equals 14 residues. Germline-derived CDR1 and CDR2 are KGHSH and LQKENI. V was cut by 3 bases and J by 8 bases, with 17 bases left in between. The CDR3 DNA reads TGTGCCAGCTCACCCGCACAGGGCCGCAGGCAGCAGTACTTC. This sequence encodes CASSPAQGRRQQYF.

The V gene is TRBV6-6, the J gene TRBJ2-5, with 12 bases lining up with TRBD2. Trimming cost V 5 bases and J 5 bases; bases outside gene matches: 9. The CDR3 runs 16 residues. Germline V lookup: CDR1 MNHNY, CDR2 SVGAGI (reference sequence). CDR3: CASSPSSGGAGETQYF. CDR3 in DNA: TGTGCCAGCAGTCCCTCTAGCGGGGGGGCGGGGGAGACCCAGTACTTC.